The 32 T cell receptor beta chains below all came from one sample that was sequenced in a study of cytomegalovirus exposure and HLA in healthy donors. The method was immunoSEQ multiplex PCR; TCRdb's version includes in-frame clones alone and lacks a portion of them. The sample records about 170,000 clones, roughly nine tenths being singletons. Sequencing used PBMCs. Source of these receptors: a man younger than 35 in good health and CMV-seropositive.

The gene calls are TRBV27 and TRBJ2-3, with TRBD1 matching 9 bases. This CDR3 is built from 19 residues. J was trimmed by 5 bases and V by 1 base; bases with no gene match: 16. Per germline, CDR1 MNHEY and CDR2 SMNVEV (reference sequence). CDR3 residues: CASSLLGISGGQGRDTQYF. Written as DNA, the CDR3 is TGTGCCAGCAGTTTATTGGGTATTTCGGGGGGACAGGGCCGAGATACGCAGTATTTT.

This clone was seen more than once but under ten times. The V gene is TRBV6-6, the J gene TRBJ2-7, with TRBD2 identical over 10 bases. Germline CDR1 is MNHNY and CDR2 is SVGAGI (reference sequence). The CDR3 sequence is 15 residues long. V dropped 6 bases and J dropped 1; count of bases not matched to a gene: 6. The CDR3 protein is CASSPGTSASYEQYF. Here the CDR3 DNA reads TGTGCCAGCAGCCCCGGGACTAGCGCTTCCTACGAGCAGTACTTC.

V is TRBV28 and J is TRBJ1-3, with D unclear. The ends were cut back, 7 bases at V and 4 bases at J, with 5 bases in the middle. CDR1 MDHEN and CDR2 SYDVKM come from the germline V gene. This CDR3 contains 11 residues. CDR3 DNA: TGTGCCAGCATCGAGGGAAACACCATATATTTT. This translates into CASIEGNTIYF. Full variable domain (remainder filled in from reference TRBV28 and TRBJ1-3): DVKVTQSSRYLVKRTGEKVFLECVQDMDHENMFWYRQDPGLGLRLIYFSYDVKMKEKGDIPEGYSVSREKKERFSLILESASTNQTSMYLCASIEGNTIYFGEGSWLTVV.

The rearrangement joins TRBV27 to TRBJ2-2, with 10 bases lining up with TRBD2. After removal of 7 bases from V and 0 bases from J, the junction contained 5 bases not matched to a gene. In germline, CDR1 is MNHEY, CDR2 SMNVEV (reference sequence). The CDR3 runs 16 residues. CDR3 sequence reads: CASKSLAGANTGELFF. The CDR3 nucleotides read TGTGCCAGCAAGTCGCTAGCGGGGGCGAACACCGGGGAGCTGTTTTTT.

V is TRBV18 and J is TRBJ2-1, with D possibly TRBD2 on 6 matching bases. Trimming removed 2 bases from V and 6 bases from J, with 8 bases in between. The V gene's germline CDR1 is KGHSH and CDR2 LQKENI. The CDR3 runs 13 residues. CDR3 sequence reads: CASSPSTSNEQFF. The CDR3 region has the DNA TGTGCCAGCTCACCATCGACTAGCAATGAGCAGTTCTTC.

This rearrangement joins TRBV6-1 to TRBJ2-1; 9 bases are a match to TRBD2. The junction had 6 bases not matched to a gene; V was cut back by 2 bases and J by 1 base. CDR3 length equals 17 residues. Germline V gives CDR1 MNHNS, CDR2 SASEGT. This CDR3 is CASSETGTSFSYNEQFF. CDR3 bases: TGTGCCAGCAGTGAAACTGGGACTAGCTTTTCCTACAATGAGCAGTTCTTC.

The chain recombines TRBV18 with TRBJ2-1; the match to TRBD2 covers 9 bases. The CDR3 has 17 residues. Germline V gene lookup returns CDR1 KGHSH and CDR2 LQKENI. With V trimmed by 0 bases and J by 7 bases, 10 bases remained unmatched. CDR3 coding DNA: TGTGCCAGCTCACCACCCAGGGCTAGCGGGACTCTAAATGAGCAGTTCTTC. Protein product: CASSPPRASGTLNEQFF.

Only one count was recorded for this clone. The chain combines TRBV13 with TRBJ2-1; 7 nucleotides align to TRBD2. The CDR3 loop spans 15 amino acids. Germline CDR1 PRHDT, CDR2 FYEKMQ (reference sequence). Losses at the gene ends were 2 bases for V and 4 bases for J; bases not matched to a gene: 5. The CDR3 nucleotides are TGTGCCAGCAGCTTAACAGCGGGAAGGTACAATGAGCAGTTCTTC. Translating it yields CASSLTAGRYNEQFF.

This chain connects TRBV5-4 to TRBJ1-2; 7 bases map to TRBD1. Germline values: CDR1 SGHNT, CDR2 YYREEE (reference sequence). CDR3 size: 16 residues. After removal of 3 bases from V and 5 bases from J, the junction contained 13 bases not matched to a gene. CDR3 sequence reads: CASSSLVDRELYGYTF. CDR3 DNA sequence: TGTGCCAGCAGCTCGCTAGTTGACAGGGAACTATATGGCTACACCTTC.

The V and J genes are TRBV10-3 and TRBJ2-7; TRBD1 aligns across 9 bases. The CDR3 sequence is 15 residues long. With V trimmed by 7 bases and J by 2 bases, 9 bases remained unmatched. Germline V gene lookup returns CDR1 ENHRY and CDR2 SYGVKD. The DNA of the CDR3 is TGTGCCATCACCACCGGGACAGGGAGGACCTACGAGCAGTACTTC. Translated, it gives CAITTGTGRTYEQYF.

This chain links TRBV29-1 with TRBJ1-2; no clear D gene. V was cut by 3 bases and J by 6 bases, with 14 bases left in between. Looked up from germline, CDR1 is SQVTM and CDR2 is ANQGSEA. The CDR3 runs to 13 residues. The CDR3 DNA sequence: TGCAGCGTTGATTCAGTCCTCCGTGATGGCTACACCTTC. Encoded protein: CSVDSVLRDGYTF. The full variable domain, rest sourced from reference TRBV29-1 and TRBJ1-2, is SAVISQKPSRDICQRGTSLTIQCQVDSQVTMMFWYRQQPGQSLTLIATANQGSEATYESGFVIDKFPISRPNLTFSTLTVSNMSPEDSSIYLCSVDSVLRDGYTFGSGTRLTVV.

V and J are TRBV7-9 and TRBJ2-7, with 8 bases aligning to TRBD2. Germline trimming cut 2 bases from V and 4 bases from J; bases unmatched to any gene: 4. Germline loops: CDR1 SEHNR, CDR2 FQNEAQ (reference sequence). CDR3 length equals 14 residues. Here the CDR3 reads CASSLSGGGYEQYF. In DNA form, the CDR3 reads TGTGCCAGCAGCTTATCAGGCGGGGGGTACGAGCAGTACTTC.

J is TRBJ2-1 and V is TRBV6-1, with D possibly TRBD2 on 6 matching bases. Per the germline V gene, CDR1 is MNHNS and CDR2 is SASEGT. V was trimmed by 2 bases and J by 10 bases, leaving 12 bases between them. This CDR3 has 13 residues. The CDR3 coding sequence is TGTGCCAGCAGTGAAATAGCGAGCGGGGAGCAGTTCTTC. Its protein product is CASSEIASGEQFF.

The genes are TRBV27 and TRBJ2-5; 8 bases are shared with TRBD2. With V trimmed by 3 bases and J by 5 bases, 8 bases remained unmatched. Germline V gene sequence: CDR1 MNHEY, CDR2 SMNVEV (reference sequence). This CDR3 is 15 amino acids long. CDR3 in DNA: TGTGCCAGCAGTTTTGACGGGAGGGCCCGGGAGACCCAGTACTTC. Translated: CASSFDGRARETQYF.

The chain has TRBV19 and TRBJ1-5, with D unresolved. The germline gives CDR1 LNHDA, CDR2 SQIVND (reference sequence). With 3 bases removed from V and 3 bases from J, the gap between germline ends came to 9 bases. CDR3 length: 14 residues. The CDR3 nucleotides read TGTGCCAGTAGTATCGGCAGGAACAATCAGCCCCAGCATTTT. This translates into CASSIGRNNQPQHF.

The CDR3 spells CASSQEGEVEKLFF. CDR3 DNA: TGTGCCAGCAGCCAAGAAGGGGAGGTAGAAAAACTGTTTTTT. The chain combines TRBV4-2 with TRBJ1-4; D possibly corresponds to TRBD1 (5 bases). The ends were cut back, 0 bases at V and 8 bases at J, with 10 bases in the middle. CDR3 length: 14 residues. Germline lookup yields CDR1 LGHNA and CDR2 YNFKEQ.

CDR3 sequence: CASSKNPGQETQYF. The CDR3 DNA is TGTGCCAGCAGCAAGAATCCGGGCCAAGAGACCCAGTACTTC. The V call is TRBV7-2, the J call TRBJ2-5; D remains unclear. Trimming stripped 5 bases from V and 1 base from J, with 11 bases between. The CDR3 runs to 14 residues. In germline, CDR1 is SGHTA, CDR2 FQGNSA.

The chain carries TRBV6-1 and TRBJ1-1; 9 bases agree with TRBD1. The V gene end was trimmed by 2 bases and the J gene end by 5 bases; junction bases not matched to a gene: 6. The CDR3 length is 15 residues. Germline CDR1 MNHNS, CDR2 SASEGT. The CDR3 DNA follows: TGTGCCAGCAGTGAATTGGGACAGGGAGCGACTGAAGCTTTCTTT. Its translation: CASSELGQGATEAFF.

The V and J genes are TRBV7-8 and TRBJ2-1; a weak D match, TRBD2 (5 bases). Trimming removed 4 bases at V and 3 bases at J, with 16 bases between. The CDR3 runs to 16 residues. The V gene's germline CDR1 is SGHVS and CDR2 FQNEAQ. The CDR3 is CASSSLAGLGYNEQFF. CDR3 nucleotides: TGTGCCAGCAGCTCCCTCGCGGGCCTGGGCTACAATGAGCAGTTCTTC.

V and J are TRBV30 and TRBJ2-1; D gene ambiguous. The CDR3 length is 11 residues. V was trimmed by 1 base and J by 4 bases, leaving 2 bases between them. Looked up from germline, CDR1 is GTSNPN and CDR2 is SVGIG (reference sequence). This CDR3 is CAWSAYNEQFF. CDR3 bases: TGTGCCTGGAGTGCTTACAATGAGCAGTTCTTC.

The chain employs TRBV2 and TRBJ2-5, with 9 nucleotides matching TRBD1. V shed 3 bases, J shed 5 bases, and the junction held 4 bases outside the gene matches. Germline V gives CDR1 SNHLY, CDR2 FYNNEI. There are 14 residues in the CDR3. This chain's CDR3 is CASSENRGQETQYF. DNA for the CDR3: TGTGCCAGCAGTGAGAACAGGGGGCAGGAGACCCAGTACTTC.

CDR3 region: CASSDATVGAYEQYF. The CDR3 bases are TGTGCCAGCAGTGATGCAACAGTGGGAGCCTACGAGCAGTACTTC. The rearrangement uses TRBV25-1 and TRBJ2-7; perhaps TRBD2 as D (5 bases). V lost 3 bases to trimming and J lost 2 bases, with 14 bases between them. Germline values: CDR1 MGHDK, CDR2 SYGVNS. This CDR3 has 15 residues.

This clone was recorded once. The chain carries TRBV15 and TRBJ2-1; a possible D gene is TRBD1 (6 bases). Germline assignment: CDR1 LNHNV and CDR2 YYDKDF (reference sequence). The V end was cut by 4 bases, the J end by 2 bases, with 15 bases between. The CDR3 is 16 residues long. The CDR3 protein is CATSIRTVLTYNEQFF. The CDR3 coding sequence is TGTGCCACCAGCATACGGACAGTGCTTACCTACAATGAGCAGTTCTTC.

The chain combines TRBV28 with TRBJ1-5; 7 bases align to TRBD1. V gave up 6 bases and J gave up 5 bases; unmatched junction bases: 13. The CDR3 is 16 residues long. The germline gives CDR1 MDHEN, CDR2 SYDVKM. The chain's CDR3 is CASSPGDSSGHQPQHF. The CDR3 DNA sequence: TGTGCCAGCAGCCCGGGGGACAGTAGTGGTCATCAGCCCCAGCATTTT. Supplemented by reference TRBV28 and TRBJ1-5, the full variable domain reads DVKVTQSSRYLVKRTGEKVFLECVQDMDHENMFWYRQDPGLGLRLIYFSYDVKMKEKGDIPEGYSVSREKKERFSLILESASTNQTSMYLCASSPGDSSGHQPQHFGDGTRLSIL.

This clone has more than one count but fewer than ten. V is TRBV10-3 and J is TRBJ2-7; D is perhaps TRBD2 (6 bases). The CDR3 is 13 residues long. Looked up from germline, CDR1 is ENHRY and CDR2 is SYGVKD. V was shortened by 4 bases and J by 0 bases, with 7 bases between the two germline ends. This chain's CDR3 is CAISAGSSYEQYF. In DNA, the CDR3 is TGTGCCATCAGTGCCGGGAGCTCCTACGAGCAGTACTTC.

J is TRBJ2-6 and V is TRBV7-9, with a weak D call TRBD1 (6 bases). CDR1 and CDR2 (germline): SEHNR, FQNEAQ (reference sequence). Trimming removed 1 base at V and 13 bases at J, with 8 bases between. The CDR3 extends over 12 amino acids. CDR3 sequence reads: CASSLEGEVLTF. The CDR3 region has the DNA TGTGCCAGCAGCTTAGAGGGGGAAGTCCTGACTTTC.

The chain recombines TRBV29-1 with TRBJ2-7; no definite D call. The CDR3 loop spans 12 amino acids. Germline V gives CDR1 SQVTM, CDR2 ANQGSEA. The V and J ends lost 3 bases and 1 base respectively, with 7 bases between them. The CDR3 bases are TGCAGCGTTGAGCTAGGATCCTACGAGCAGTACTTC. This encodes CSVELGSYEQYF.

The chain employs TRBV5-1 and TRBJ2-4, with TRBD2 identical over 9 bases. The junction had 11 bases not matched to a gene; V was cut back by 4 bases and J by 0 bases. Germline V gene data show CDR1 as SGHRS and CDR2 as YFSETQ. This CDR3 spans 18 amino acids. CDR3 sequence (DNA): TGCGCCAGCAGCGAAAGCTCCACTAGCGGGCTAGCCAAAAACATTCAGTACTTC. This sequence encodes CASSESSTSGLAKNIQYF.

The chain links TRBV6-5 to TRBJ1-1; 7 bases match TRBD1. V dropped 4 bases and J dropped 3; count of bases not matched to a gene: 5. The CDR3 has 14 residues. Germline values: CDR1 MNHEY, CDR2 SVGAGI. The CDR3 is CASSSTGSYTEAFF. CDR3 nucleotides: TGTGCCAGCAGTTCGACAGGGAGCTACACTGAAGCTTTCTTT.

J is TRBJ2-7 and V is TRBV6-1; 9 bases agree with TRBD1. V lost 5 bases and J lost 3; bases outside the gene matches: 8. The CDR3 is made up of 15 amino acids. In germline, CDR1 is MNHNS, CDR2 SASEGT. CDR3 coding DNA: TGTGCCAGCAGTCCACGGACAGGGGTTCGCTACGAGCAGTACTTC. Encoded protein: CASSPRTGVRYEQYF.

CDR3 amino acids: CAWSVALAGANEQFF. DNA of the CDR3: TGTGCCTGGAGTGTAGCTCTAGCGGGAGCCAATGAGCAGTTCTTC. The chain has TRBV30 and TRBJ2-1; 10 positions match TRBD2. The CDR3 runs to 15 residues. CDR1 and CDR2 (germline): GTSNPN, SVGIG (reference sequence). The trim removed 0 bases at V and 6 bases at J, leaving 5 bases unmatched.

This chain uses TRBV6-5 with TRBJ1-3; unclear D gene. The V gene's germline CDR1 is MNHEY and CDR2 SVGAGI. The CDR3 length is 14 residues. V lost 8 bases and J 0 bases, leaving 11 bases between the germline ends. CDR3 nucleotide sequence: TGTGCCAGCGGGAGGGTTAGCTCTGGAAACACCATATATTTT. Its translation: CASGRVSSGNTIYF.